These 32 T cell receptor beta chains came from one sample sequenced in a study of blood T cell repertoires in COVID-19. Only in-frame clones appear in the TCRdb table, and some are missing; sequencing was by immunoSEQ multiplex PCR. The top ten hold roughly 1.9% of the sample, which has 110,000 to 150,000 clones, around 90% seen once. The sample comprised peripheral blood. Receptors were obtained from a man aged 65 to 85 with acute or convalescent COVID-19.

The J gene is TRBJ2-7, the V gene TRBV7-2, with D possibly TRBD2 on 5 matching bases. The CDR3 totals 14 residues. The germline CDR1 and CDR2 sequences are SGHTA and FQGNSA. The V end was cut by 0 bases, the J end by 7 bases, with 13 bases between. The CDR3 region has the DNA TGTGCCAGCAGCTTAGCGGGAGTCACGGGTGAGCAGTACTTC. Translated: CASSLAGVTGEQYF.

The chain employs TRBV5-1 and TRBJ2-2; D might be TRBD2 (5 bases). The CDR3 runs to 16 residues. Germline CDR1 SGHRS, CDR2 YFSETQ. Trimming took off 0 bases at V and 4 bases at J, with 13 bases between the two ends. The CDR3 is CASSLAVAGGTGELFF. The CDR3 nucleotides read TGCGCCAGCAGCTTGGCCGTGGCGGGTGGCACCGGGGAGCTGTTTTTT. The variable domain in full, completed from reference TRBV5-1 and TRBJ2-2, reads KAGVTQTPRYLIKTRGQQVTLSCSPISGHRSVSWYQQTPGQGLQFLFEYFSETQRNKGNFPGRFSGRQFSNSRSEMNVSTLELGDSALYLCASSLAVAGGTGELFFGEGSRLTVL.

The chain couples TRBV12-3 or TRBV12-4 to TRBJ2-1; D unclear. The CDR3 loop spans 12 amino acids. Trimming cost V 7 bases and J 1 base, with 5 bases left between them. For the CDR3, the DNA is TGTGCCAGCACAGGTTCCTACAATGAGCAGTTCTTC. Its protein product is CASTGSYNEQFF.

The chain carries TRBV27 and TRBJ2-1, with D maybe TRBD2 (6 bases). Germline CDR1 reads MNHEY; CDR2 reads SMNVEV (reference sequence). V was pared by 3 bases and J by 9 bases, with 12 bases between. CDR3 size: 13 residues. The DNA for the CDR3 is TGTGCCAGCAGTTTCCAAAGAGCGGGTGAGCAGTTCTTC. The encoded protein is CASSFQRAGEQFF.

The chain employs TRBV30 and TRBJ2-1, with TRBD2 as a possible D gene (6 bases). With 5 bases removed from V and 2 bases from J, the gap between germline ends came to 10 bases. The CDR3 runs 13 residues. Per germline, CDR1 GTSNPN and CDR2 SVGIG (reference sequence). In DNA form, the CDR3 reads TGTGCCTGGCGGCCGGGAGCCTACAATGAGCAGTTCTTC. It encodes CAWRPGAYNEQFF. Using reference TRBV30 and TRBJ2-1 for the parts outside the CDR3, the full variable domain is SQTIHQWPATLVQPVGSPLSLECTVEGTSNPNLYWYRQAAGRGLQLLFYSVGIGQISSEVPQNLSASRPQDRQFILSSKKLLLSDSGFYLCAWRPGAYNEQFFGPGTRLTVL.

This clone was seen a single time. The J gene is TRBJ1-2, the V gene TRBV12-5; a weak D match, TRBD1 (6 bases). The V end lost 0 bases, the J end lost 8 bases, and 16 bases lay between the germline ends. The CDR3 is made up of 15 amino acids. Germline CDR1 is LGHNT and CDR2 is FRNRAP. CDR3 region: CASGLVPGDRHGYTF. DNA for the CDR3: TGTGCTAGTGGTTTGGTACCAGGGGATAGGCACGGCTACACCTTC.

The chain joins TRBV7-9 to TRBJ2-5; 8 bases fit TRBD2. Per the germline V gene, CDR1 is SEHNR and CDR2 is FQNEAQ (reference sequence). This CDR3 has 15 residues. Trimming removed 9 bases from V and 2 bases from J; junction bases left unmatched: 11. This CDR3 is CASSVAGMTQETQYF. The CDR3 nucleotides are TGTGCCAGTTCGGTAGCGGGGATGACACAAGAGACCCAGTACTTC. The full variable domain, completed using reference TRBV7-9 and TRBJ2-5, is DTGVSQNPRHKITKRGQNVTFRCDPISEHNRLYWYRQTLGQGPEFLTYFQNEAQLEKSRLLSDRFSAERPKGSFSTLEIQRTEQGDSAMYLCASSVAGMTQETQYFGPGTRLLVL.

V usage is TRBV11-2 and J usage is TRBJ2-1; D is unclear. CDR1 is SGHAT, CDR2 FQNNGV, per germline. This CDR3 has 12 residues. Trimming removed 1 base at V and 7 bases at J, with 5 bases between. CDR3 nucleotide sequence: TGTGCCAGCAGCTTAGCGGGTAATGAGCAGTTCTTC. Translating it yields CASSLAGNEQFF. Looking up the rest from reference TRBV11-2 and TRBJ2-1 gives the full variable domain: EAGVAQSPRYKIIEKRQSVAFWCNPISGHATLYWYQQILGQGPKLLIQFQNNGVVDDSQLPKDRFSAERLKGVDSTLKIQPAKLEDSAVYLCASSLAGNEQFFGPGTRLTVL.

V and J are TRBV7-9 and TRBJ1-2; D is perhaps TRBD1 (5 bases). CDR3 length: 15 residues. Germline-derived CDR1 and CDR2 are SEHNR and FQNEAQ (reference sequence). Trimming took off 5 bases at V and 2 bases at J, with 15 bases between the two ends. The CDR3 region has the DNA TGTGCCAGCAGCCCGGGACTCACTGTCAACTATGGCTACACCTTC. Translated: CASSPGLTVNYGYTF.

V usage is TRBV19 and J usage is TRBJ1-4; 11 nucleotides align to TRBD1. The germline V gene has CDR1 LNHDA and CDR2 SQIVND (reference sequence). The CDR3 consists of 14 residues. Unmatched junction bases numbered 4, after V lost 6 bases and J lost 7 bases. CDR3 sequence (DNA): TGTGCCAGTAGCCCCGGGACAGGGGGTGAAAAACTGTTTTTT. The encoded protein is CASSPGTGGEKLFF. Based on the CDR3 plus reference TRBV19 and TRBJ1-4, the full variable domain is DGGITQSPKYLFRKEGQNVTLSCEQNLNHDAMYWYRQDPGQGLRLIYYSQIVNDFQKGDIAEGYSVSREKKESFPLTVTSAQKNPTAFYLCASSPGTGGEKLFFGSGTQLSVL.

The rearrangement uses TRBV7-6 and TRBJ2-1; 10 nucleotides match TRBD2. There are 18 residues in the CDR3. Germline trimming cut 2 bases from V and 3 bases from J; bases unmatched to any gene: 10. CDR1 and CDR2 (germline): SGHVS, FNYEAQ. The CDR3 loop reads CASSLPPSGSFDYNEQFF. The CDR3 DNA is TGTGCCAGCAGCTTACCTCCTAGCGGGAGCTTCGACTACAATGAGCAGTTCTTC. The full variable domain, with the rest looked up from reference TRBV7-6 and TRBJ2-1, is GAGVSQSPRYKVTKRGQDVALRCDPISGHVSLYWYRQALGQGPEFLTYFNYEAQQDKSGLPNDRFSAERPEGSISTLTIQRTEQRDSAMYRCASSLPPSGSFDYNEQFFGPGTRLTVL.

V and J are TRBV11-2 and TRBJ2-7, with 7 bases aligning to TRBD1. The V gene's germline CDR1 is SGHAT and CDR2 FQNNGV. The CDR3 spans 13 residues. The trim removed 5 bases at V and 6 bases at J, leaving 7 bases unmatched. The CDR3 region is CASSVTGASEQYF. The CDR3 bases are TGTGCCAGCAGCGTCACAGGGGCGAGCGAGCAGTACTTC.

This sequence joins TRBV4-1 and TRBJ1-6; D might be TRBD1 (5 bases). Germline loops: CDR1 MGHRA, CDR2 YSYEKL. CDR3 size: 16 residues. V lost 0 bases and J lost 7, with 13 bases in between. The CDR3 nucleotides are TGCGCCAGCAGCCAAGAAAGGACATGGCGGAATTCACCCCTCCACTTT. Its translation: CASSQERTWRNSPLHF.

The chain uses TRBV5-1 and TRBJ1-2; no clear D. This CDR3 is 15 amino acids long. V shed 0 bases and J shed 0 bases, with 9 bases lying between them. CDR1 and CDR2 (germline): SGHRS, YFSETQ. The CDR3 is CASSLGQNPNYGYTF. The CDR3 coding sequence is TGCGCCAGCAGCTTGGGTCAGAACCCTAACTATGGCTACACCTTC.

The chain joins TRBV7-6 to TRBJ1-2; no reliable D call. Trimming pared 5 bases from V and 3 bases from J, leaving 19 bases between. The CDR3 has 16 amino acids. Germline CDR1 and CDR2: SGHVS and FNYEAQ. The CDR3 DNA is TGTGCCAGCAGCGATTCGAGGAAAGCTCGGGACTATGGCTACACCTTC. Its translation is CASSDSRKARDYGYTF.

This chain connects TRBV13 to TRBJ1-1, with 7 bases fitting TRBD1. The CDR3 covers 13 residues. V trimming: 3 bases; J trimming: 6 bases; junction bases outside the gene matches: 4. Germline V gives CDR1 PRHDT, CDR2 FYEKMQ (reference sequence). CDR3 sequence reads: CASSLRGRAEAFF. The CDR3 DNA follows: TGTGCCAGCAGCTTGAGGGGGCGCGCTGAAGCTTTCTTT.

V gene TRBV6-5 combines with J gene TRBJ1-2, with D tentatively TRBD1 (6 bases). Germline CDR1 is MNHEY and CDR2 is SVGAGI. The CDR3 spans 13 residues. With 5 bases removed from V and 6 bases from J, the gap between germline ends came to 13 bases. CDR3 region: CASSRQGWNGYTF. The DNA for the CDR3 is TGTGCCAGCAGTCGTCAGGGGTGGAATGGCTACACCTTC.

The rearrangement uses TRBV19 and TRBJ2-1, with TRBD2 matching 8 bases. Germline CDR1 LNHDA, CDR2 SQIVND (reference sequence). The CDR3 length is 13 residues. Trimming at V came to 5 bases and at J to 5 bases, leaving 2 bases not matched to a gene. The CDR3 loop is CASSPGLDNEQFF. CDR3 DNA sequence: TGTGCCAGTAGTCCGGGACTAGACAATGAGCAGTTCTTC.

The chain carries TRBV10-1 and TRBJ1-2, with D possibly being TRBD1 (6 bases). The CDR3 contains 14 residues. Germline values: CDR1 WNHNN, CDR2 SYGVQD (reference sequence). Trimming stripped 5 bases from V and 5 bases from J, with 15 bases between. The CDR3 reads CASSQTGYNYGYTF. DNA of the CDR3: TGCGCCAGCAGTCAGACAGGATATAATTATGGCTACACCTTC.

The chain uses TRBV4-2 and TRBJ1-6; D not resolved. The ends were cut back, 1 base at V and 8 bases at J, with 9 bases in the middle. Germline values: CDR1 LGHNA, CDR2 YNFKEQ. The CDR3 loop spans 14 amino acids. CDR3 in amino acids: CASSQGAVYSPLHF. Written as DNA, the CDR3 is TGTGCCAGCAGCCAAGGCGCCGTCTATTCACCCCTCCACTTT.

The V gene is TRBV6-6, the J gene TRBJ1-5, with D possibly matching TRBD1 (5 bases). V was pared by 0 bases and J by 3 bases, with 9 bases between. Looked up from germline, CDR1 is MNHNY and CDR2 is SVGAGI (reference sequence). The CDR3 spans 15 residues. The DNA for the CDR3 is TGTGCCAGCAGTTACTCGGGGCCCTACAATCAGCCCCAGCATTTT. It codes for CASSYSGPYNQPQHF.

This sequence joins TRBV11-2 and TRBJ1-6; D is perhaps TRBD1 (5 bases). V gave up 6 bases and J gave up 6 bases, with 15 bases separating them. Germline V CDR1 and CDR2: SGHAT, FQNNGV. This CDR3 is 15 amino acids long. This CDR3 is CASRRLGTGNSPLHF. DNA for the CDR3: TGTGCCAGCAGACGCCTTGGGACTGGTAATTCACCCCTCCACTTT.

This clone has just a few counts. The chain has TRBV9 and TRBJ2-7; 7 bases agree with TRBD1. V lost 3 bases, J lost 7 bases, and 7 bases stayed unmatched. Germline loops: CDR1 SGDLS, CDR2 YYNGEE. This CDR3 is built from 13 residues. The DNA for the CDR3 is TGTGCCAGCAGCGGGGGACAGTTCGGGGAGCAGTACTTC. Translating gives CASSGGQFGEQYF. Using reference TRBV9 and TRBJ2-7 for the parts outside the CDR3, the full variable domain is DSGVTQTPKHLITATGQRVTLRCSPRSGDLSVYWYQQSLDQGLQFLIQYYNGEERAKGNILERFSAQQFPDLHSELNLSSLELGDSALYFCASSGGQFGEQYFGPGTRLTVT.

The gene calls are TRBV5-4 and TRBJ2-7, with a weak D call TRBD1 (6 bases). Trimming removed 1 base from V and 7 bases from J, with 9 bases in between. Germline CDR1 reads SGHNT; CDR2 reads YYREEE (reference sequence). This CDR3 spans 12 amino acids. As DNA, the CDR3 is TGTGCCAGCAGCTTGACAGGGAGTGAGCAGTACTTC. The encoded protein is CASSLTGSEQYF.

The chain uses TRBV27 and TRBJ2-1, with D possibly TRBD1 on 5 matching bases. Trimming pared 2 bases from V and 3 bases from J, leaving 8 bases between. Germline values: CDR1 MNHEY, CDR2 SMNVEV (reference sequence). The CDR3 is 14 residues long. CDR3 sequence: CASSLQGSYNEQFF. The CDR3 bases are TGTGCCAGCAGTTTACAGGGTAGCTACAATGAGCAGTTCTTC.

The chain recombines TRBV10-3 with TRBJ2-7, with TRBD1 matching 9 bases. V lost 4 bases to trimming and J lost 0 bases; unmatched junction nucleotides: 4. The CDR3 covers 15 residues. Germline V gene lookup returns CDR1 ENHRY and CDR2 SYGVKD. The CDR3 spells CAISGEQGASYEQYF. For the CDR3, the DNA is TGTGCCATCAGTGGGGAACAGGGGGCCTCCTACGAGCAGTACTTC.

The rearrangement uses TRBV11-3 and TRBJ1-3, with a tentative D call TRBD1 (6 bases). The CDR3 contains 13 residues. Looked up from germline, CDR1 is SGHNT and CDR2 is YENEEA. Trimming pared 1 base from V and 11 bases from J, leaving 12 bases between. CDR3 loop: CASSLAPGQAIYF. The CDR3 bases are TGTGCCAGCAGCTTAGCCCCGGGACAAGCCATATATTTT.

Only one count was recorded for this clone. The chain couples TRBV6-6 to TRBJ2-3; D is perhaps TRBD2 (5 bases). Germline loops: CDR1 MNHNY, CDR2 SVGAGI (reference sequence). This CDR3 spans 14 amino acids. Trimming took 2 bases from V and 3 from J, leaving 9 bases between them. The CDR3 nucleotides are TGTGCCAGCAGTTACGCCCCGGGGACAGATACGCAGTATTTT. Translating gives CASSYAPGTDTQYF.

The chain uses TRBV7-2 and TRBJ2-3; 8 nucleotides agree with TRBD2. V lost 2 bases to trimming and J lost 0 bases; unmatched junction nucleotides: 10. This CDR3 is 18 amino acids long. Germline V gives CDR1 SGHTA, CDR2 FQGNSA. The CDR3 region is CASSLTQSAGGSTDTQYF. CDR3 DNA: TGTGCCAGCAGCTTAACTCAATCGGCGGGAGGAAGCACAGATACGCAGTATTTT.

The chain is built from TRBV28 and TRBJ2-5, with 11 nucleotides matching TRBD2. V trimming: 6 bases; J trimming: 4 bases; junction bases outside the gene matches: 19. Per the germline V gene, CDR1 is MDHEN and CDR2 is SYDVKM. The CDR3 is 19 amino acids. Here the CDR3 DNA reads TGTGCCAGCAGGTCACTAGCGGGAGTTGTGGGCGCGGTAGTAGAGACCCAGTACTTC. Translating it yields CASRSLAGVVGAVVETQYF.

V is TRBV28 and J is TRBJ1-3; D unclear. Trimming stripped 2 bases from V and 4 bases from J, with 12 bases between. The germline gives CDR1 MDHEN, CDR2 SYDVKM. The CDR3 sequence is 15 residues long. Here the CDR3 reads CASSLGGRAGNTIYF. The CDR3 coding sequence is TGTGCCAGCAGTTTAGGCGGCCGAGCAGGAAACACCATATATTTT.

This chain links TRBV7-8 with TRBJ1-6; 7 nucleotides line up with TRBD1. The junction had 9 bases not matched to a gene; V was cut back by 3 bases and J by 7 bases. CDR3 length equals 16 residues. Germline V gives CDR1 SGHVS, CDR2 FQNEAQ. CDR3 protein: CASSLTIRDSNSPLHF. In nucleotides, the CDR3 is TGTGCCAGCAGCTTGACGATCCGGGACAGCAATTCACCCCTCCACTTT.